There are many counts of the clone carrying this TCR beta chain. What it binds is unknown. The data are from a study of response to subunit inactivated influenza vaccine. General study findings and limits: The authors put forward the suggestion that each seasonal influenza vaccination may bring in only a limited number of new T cells.

There are 14 residues in the CDR3. Trimming took off 6 bases at V and 2 bases at J, with 13 bases between the two ends. Using its own MiXCR run on the RT-PCR reads, TCRdb lists one record per CDR3 protein. The table lists about 540,000 distinct CDR3 sequences, about 15% of them singletons. The source was PBMCs from blood, collected 11 to 12 days after vaccination. This chain uses TRBV12-3 or TRBV12-4 with TRBJ1-1, with a weak D call TRBD1 (6 bases). This TCR was recovered from a man aged 45 to 65 who received an inactivated influenza vaccine. CDR3 sequence (DNA): TGTGCCAGCAGCCCAACAGGGATTAACACTGAAGCTTTCTTT. It specifies CASSPTGINTEAFF.